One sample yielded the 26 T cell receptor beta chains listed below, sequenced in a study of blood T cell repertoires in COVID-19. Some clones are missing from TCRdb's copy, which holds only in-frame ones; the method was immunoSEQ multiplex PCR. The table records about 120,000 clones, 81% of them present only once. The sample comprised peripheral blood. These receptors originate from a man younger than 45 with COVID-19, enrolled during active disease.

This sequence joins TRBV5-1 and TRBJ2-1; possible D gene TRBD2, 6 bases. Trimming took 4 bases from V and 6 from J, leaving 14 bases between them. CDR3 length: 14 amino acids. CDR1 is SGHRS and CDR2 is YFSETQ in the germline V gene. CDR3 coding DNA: TGCGCCAGCAGCCCGACTAGTCTAGGCAATGAGCAGTTCTTC. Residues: CASSPTSLGNEQFF.

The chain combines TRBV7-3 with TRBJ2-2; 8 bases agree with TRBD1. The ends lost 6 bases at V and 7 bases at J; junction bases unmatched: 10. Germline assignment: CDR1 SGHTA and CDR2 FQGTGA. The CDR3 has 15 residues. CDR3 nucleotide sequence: TGTGCCAGCAGTTTGGACAGGGCCTCGAGCGGGGAGCTGTTTTTT. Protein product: CASSLDRASSGELFF.

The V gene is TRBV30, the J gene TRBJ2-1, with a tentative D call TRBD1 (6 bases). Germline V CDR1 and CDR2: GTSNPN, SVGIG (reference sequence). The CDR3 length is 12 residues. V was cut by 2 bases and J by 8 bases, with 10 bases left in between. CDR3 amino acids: CAWSRYRDEQFF. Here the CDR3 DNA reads TGTGCCTGGAGTCGATACAGGGATGAGCAGTTCTTC. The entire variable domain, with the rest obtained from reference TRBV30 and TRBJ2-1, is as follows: SQTIHQWPATLVQPVGSPLSLECTVEGTSNPNLYWYRQAAGRGLQLLFYSVGIGQISSEVPQNLSASRPQDRQFILSSKKLLLSDSGFYLCAWSRYRDEQFFGPGTRLTVL.

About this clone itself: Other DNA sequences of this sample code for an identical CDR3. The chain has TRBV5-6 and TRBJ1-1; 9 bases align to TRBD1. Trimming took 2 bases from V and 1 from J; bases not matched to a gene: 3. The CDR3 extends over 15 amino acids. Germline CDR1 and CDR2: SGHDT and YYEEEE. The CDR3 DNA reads TGTGCCAGCAGCTTAGGACAGGGGAAGAACACTGAAGCTTTCTTT. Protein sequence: CASSLGQGKNTEAFF.

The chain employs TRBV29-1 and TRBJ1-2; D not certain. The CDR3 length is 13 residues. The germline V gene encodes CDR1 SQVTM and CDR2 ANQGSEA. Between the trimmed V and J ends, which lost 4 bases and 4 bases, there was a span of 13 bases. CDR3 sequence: CSVGLGEGYGYTF. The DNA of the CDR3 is TGCAGCGTTGGTCTCGGGGAGGGCTATGGCTACACCTTC.

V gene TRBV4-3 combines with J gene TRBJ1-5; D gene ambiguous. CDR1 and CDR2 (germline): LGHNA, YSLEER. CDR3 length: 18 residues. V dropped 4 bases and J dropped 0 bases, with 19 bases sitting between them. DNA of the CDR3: TGCGCCAGCAGCCCGACCCAGCTTCCTAGCTATAGCAATCAGCCCCAGCATTTT. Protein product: CASSPTQLPSYSNQPQHF.

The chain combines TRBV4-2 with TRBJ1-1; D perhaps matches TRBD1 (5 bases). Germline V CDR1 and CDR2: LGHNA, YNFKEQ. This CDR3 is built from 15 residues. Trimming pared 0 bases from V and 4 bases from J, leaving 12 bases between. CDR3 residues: CASSQDGGSGTEAFF. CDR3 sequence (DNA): TGTGCCAGCAGCCAAGACGGGGGGTCGGGCACTGAAGCTTTCTTT.

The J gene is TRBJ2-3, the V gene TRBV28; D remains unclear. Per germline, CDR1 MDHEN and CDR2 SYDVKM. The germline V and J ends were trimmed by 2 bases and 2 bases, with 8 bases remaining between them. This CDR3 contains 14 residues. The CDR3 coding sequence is TGTGCCAGCAGTTTAGGCAGAACCACAGATACGCAGTATTTT. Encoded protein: CASSLGRTTDTQYF.

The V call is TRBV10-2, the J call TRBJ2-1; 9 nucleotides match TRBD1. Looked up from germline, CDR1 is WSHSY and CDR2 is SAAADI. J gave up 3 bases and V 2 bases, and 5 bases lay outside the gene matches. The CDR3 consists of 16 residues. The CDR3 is CASSEVGQGFYNEQFF. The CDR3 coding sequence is TGCGCCAGCAGTGAGGTGGGACAGGGATTCTACAATGAGCAGTTCTTC.

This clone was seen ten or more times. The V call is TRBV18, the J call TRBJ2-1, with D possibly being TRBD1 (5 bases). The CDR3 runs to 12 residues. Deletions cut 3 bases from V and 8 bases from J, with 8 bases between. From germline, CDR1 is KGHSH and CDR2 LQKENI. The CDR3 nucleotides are TGTGCCAGCTCACCTCGGACATATGAGCAGTTCTTC. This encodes CASSPRTYEQFF.

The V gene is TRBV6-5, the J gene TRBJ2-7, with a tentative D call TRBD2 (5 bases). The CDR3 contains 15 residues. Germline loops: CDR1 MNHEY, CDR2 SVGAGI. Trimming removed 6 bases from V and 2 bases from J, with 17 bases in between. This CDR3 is CASSPQPGLTYEQYF. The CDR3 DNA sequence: TGTGCCAGCAGCCCCCAGCCGGGATTAACCTACGAGCAGTACTTC.

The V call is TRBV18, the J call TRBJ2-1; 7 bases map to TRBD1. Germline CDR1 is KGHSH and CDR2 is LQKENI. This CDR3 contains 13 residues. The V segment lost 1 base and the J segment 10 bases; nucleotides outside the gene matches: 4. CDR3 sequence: CASSPQGAREQFF. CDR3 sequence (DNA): TGTGCCAGCTCACCACAGGGGGCTAGGGAGCAGTTCTTC.

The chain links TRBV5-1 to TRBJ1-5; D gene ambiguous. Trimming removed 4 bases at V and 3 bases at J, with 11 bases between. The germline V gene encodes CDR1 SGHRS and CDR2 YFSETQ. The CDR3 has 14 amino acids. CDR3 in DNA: TGCGCCAGCAGCAACGGGATTTCCAATCAGCCCCAGCATTTT. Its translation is CASSNGISNQPQHF.

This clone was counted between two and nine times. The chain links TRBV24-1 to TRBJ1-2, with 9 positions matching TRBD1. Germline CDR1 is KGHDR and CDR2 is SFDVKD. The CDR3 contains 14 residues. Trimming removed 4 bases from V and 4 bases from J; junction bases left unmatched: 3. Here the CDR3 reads CATSEGQGSYGYTF. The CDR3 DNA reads TGTGCCACCAGTGAGGGACAGGGCAGCTATGGCTACACCTTC.

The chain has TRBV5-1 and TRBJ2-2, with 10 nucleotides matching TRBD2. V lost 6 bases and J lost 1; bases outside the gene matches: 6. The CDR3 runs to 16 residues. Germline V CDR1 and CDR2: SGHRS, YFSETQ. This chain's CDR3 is CASTLAGGLNTGELFF. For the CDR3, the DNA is TGCGCCAGCACGTTAGCGGGAGGCCTGAACACCGGGGAGCTGTTTTTT.

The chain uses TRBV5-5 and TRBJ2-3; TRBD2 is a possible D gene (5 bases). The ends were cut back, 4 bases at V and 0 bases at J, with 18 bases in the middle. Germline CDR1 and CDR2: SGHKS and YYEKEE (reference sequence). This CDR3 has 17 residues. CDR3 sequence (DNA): TGTGCCAGCAGCCCCCTTGGGGAGTCGACTAGCACAGATACGCAGTATTTT. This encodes CASSPLGESTSTDTQYF.

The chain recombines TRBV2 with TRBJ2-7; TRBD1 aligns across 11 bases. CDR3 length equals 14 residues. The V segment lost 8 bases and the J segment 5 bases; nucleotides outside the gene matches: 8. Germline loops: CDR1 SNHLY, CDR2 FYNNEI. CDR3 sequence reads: CASDRDRGVNEQYF. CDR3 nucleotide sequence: TGTGCCAGCGATCGGGACAGGGGGGTCAACGAGCAGTACTTC. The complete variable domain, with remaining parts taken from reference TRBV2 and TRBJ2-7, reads EPEVTQTPSHQVTQMGQEVILRCVPISNHLYFYWYRQILGQKVEFLVSFYNNEISEKSEIFDDQFSVERPDGSNFTLKIRSTKLEDSAMYFCASDRDRGVNEQYFGPGTRLTVT.

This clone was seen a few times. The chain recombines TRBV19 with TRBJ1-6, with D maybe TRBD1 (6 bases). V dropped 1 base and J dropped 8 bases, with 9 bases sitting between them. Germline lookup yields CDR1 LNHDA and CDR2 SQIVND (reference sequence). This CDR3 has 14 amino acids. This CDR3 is CASSIAAGDSPLHF. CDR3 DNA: TGTGCCAGTAGTATAGCGGCAGGGGATTCACCCCTCCACTTT.

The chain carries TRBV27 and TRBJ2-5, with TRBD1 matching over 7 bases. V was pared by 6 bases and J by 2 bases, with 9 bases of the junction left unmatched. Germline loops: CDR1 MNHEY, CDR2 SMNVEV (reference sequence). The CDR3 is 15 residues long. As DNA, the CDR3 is TGTGCCAGCAGCGCTATACAGGGGATTCAAGAGACCCAGTACTTC. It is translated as CASSAIQGIQETQYF.

As DNA, the CDR3 is TGTGCCAGCTTCAGACAGGGTGGTCAGCCCCAGCATTTT. Its protein is CASFRQGGQPQHF. The chain employs TRBV18 and TRBJ1-5, with 7 bases aligning to TRBD1. The J segment lost 6 bases and the V segment lost 7 bases, leaving 6 bases of the junction unmatched. CDR3 length: 13 residues. CDR1 and CDR2 from the germline V gene are KGHSH and LQKENI.

The chain's CDR3 is CASSPGQMNTEAFF. In DNA, the CDR3 is TGTGCCAGCAGTCCCGGACAGATGAACACTGAAGCTTTCTTT. The rearrangement joins TRBV5-4 to TRBJ1-1, with a possible D match to TRBD1 (6 bases). The germline CDR1 and CDR2 sequences are SGHNT and YYREEE (reference sequence). The CDR3 spans 14 residues. The ends were cut back, 5 bases at V and 0 bases at J, with 11 bases in the middle.

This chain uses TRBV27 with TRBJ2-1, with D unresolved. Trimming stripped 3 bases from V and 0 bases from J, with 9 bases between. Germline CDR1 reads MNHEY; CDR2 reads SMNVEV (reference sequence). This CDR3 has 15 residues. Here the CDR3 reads CASSFTWSSYNEQFF. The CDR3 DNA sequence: TGTGCCAGCAGTTTCACCTGGAGCTCCTACAATGAGCAGTTCTTC.

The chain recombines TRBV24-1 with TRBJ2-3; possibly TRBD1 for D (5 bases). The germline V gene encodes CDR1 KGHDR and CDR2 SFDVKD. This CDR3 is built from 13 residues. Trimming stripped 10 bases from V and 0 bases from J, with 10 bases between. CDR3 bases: TGTGCCACTAGACAGCGCAGCACAGATACGCAGTATTTT. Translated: CATRQRSTDTQYF.

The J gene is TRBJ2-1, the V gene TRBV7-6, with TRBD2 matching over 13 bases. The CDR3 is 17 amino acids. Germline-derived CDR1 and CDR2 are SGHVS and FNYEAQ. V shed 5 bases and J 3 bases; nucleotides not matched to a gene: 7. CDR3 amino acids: CASSARTSGRVYNEQFF. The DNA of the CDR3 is TGTGCCAGCAGCGCCAGGACTAGCGGGAGAGTCTACAATGAGCAGTTCTTC.

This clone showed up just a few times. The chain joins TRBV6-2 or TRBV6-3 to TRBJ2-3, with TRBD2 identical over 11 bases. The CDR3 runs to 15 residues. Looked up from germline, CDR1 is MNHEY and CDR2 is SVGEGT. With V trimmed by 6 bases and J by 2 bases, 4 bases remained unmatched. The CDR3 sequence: CASSLSGGATDTQYF. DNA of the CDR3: TGTGCCAGCAGCCTTAGCGGGGGGGCCACAGATACGCAGTATTTT.

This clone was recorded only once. The CDR3 spells CASSYGPASGRVAFF. For the CDR3, the DNA is TGTGCCAGCAGTTACGGGCCAGCCTCCGGTCGAGTAGCTTTCTTT. The rearrangement uses TRBV6-5 and TRBJ1-1; D not certain. The V end was cut by 2 bases, the J end by 10 bases, with 20 bases between. In germline, CDR1 is MNHEY, CDR2 SVGAGI. The CDR3 extends over 15 amino acids.